The present entry profiles one T cell receptor beta chain with its context. Its cognate antigen is unknown. Measured with immunoSEQ multiplex PCR; TCRdb has only the in-frame clones, and not every one. The table records 24,000 or so clones, over 95% of them present only once. This entry belongs to a study of T cells in tuberculosis. Study-wide context: T cells were selected with CD1B tetramers loaded with glucose monomycolate.

Germline values: CDR1 SGDLS, CDR2 YYNGEE. The ends were cut back, 4 bases at V and 5 bases at J, with 7 bases in the middle. The length of the CDR3 is 12 residues. Whole-study findings and limits: Classification accuracy was 87% (AUROC 0.90) with the GMM-specific repertoire.

Sequencing input: PBMCs. The chain recombines TRBV9 with TRBJ2-1, with D unresolved. The receptor was isolated from a donor aged 5 to 30 with latent tuberculosis or without tuberculosis infection. Here the CDR3 reads CASSPTDNEQFF. The CDR3 region has the DNA TGTGCCAGCAGCCCAACAGACAATGAGCAGTTCTTC.